Listed here are 26 T cell receptor beta chains from one sample, sequenced in a study of T cells in Graves' hyperthyroidism and ophthalmopathy. Amplified regions were TCR beta CDR3 sequences from RNA transcripts. A first-round RT-PCR of the TCR CDR3 used the HTBI primer set. From the multiplex PCR reads, TCRdb called clonotypes with MiXCR, one entry per CDR3 protein. The repertoire holds fewer than 450,000 distinct CDR3 sequences, with roughly 17% as singletons. Sequencing was carried out using blood. These receptors were obtained from a woman in her twenties or thirties with Graves' hyperthyroidism that later progressed to Graves' ophthalmopathy.

The chain is built from TRBV27 and TRBJ1-1, with D maybe TRBD1 (6 bases). Germline CDR1 MNHEY, CDR2 SMNVEV (reference sequence). V was shortened by 2 bases and J by 0 bases, with 10 bases between the two germline ends. The CDR3 contains 15 residues. CDR3 protein: CASSLDRTMNTEAFF. The CDR3 nucleotides read TGTGCCAGCAGTTTAGACAGGACCATGAACACTGAAGCTTTCTTT.

The genes are TRBV19 and TRBJ2-3, with 9 nucleotides matching TRBD2. The ends lost 3 bases at V and 5 bases at J; junction bases unmatched: 3. Germline-derived CDR1 and CDR2 are LNHDA and SQIVND (reference sequence). The CDR3 sequence is 14 residues long. The CDR3 loop is CASSISGGGDTQYF. CDR3 DNA: TGTGCCAGTAGTATTAGCGGGGGTGGAGATACGCAGTATTTT.

This clonotype has ten or more counts. This chain joins TRBV3-1 and TRBJ1-6; D uncertain. The CDR3 runs to 16 residues. Deletions cut 4 bases from V and 6 bases from J, with 16 bases between. CDR1 is LGHDT, CDR2 YNNKEL, per germline (reference sequence). The CDR3 DNA reads as TGTGCCAGCAGCCTTCTTTCGGGTTCGATTAATTCACCCCTCCACTTT. Amino acid sequence: CASSLLSGSINSPLHF.

This clonotype was seen ten or more times. The chain combines TRBV27 with TRBJ1-2, with 10 bases lining up with TRBD1. This CDR3 is 15 amino acids long. The germline gives CDR1 MNHEY, CDR2 SMNVEV (reference sequence). J lost 4 bases, V lost 5 bases, and 7 bases had no gene match. The CDR3 DNA reads as TGTGCCAGCAGTCCCGGGACAGGGGTTCTCTATGGCTACACCTTC. Translated, it gives CASSPGTGVLYGYTF.

This clonotype was recorded at least ten times. The chain is built from TRBV27 and TRBJ2-2; D gene unclear. The CDR3 is 13 residues long. The germline V and J ends were trimmed by 6 bases and 5 bases, with 10 bases remaining between them. CDR1 and CDR2 from the germline V gene are MNHEY and SMNVEV (reference sequence). The CDR3 is CASRLLGTGELFF. The CDR3 DNA is TGTGCCAGCAGGCTCCTGGGAACCGGGGAGCTGTTTTTT.

CDR3 residues: CASSLYPGGAAGELFF. CDR3 in DNA: TGTGCCAGCAGTTTATACCCAGGGGGCGCCGCCGGGGAGCTGTTTTTT. The chain is built from TRBV27 and TRBJ2-2; 8 nucleotides align to TRBD1. J was trimmed by 6 bases and V by 1 base; bases with no gene match: 7. This CDR3 has 16 amino acids. The germline gives CDR1 MNHEY, CDR2 SMNVEV (reference sequence).

The table lists this clonotype with many counts. Here the CDR3 DNA reads TGTGCCAGCAGCCAAGAAGGGAGGCCAGGGACTTCCAATCAGCCCCAGCATTTT. Translating it yields CASSQEGRPGTSNQPQHF. The gene calls are TRBV3-1 and TRBJ1-5; maybe TRBD1 (5 bases). V was shortened by 0 bases and J by 3 bases, with 18 bases between the two germline ends. The CDR3 extends over 18 amino acids. Germline loops: CDR1 LGHDT, CDR2 YNNKEL (reference sequence).

This clonotype was seen more than once but under ten times. This chain joins TRBV27 and TRBJ2-2; perhaps D is TRBD1 or TRBD2 (6 bases each). Trimming removed 6 bases from V and 4 bases from J, with 15 bases in between. Germline CDR1 is MNHEY and CDR2 is SMNVEV (reference sequence). CDR3 size: 15 residues. CDR3 in DNA: TGTGCCAGCAGACCTTGGGGGGCTGGCACCGGGGAGCTGTTTTTT. Its translation is CASRPWGAGTGELFF.

This clonotype showed up many times. The chain joins TRBV28 to TRBJ2-7, with a tentative D call TRBD2 (6 bases). There are 14 residues in the CDR3. In germline, CDR1 is MDHEN, CDR2 SYDVKM. V lost 8 bases to trimming and J lost 2 bases, with 16 bases between them. This CDR3 is CASWSSGDAYEQYF. Here the CDR3 DNA reads TGTGCCAGCTGGTCGTCGGGAGACGCCTACGAGCAGTACTTC.

This clonotype has at least ten counts. This rearrangement joins TRBV2 to TRBJ2-3; D gene ambiguous. In germline, CDR1 is SNHLY, CDR2 FYNNEI. The CDR3 contains 15 residues. Between the trimmed V and J ends, which lost 2 bases and 3 bases, there was a span of 12 bases. CDR3 DNA sequence: TGTGCCAGCAGTGAAATCCTAGACGGGACAGATACGCAGTATTTT. It translates to CASSEILDGTDTQYF.

In its sample, this clonotype was seen many times. The rearrangement links TRBV11-2 to TRBJ2-5; D possibly matches TRBD1 or TRBD2 (5 bases each). Germline loops: CDR1 SGHAT, CDR2 FQNNGV. There are 14 residues in the CDR3. Trimming cost V 4 bases and J 9 bases, with 18 bases left between them. This CDR3 reads CASSYGTTVVAQYF. CDR3 DNA sequence: TGTGCCAGCAGCTACGGGACGACGGTTGTGGCCCAGTACTTC.

This clonotype came up a few times. The chain couples TRBV28 to TRBJ1-5; the D is unclear. This CDR3 region has 15 residues. Trimming took off 5 bases at V and 6 bases at J, with 17 bases between the two ends. Germline assignment: CDR1 MDHEN and CDR2 SYDVKM. Here the CDR3 DNA reads TGTGCCAGCAGTGAGCTGAGGGAAGGGCGTCAGCCCCAGCATTTT. This codes for CASSELREGRQPQHF. Complete variable domain (other parts from reference TRBV28 and TRBJ1-5): DVKVTQSSRYLVKRTGEKVFLECVQDMDHENMFWYRQDPGLGLRLIYFSYDVKMKEKGDIPEGYSVSREKKERFSLILESASTNQTSMYLCASSELREGRQPQHFGDGTRLSIL.

The table lists this clonotype with many counts. This chain links TRBV6-2 or TRBV6-3 with TRBJ2-7; the match to TRBD2 covers 11 bases. CDR1 MNHEY and CDR2 SVGEGT come from the germline V gene. The CDR3 covers 15 residues. V lost 4 bases to trimming and J lost 3 bases; unmatched junction nucleotides: 5. The CDR3 protein is CASSSAGTSGYEQYF. In DNA form, the CDR3 reads TGTGCCAGCAGTTCCGCCGGGACTAGCGGCTACGAGCAGTACTTC.

Many counts were recorded for this clonotype. The chain links TRBV28 to TRBJ1-2, with 9 bases fitting TRBD1. The junction had 10 bases not matched to a gene; V was cut back by 1 base and J by 1 base. From germline, CDR1 is MDHEN and CDR2 SYDVKM. The CDR3 totals 18 residues. DNA of the CDR3: TGTGCCAGCAGTTTATCTCTCGGGACAGGGCCGATTAACTATGGCTACACCTTC. Amino acids: CASSLSLGTGPINYGYTF.

Ten or more counts support this clonotype. V usage is TRBV3-1 and J usage is TRBJ2-1, with unresolved D. With 8 bases removed from V and 8 bases from J, the gap between germline ends came to 25 bases. The V gene's germline CDR1 is LGHDT and CDR2 YNNKEL (reference sequence). This CDR3 comprises 16 residues. CDR3 sequence: CASAQEERRHGDEQFF. CDR3 nucleotide sequence: TGTGCCAGCGCCCAAGAAGAGCGCCGACATGGCGATGAGCAGTTCTTC.

This clonotype was counted between two and nine times. The chain has TRBV11-2 and TRBJ1-2; possibly TRBD1 for D (5 bases). The CDR3 extends over 15 amino acids. Germline V lookup: CDR1 SGHAT, CDR2 FQNNGV. V shed 5 bases and J shed 4 bases, with 17 bases lying between them. CDR3 DNA: TGTGCCAGCAGCCCCCCCGCGGCCCAGGGCTATGGCTACACCTTC. As protein: CASSPPAAQGYGYTF.

The V call is TRBV19, the J call TRBJ2-6; D perhaps matches TRBD1 (6 bases). CDR3 length: 18 residues. Germline CDR1 reads LNHDA; CDR2 reads SQIVND (reference sequence). V gave up 4 bases and J gave up 0 bases, with 16 bases separating them. The CDR3 reads CASSTKGELRSGANVLTF. Here the CDR3 DNA reads TGTGCCAGTAGTACGAAGGGGGAGCTCCGCTCTGGGGCCAACGTCCTGACTTTC.

This clonotype came up many times. The chain has TRBV12-3 or TRBV12-4 and TRBJ1-2; tentatively, D is TRBD1 (5 bases). V was cut by 5 bases and J by 0 bases, with 13 bases left in between. The CDR3 sequence is 15 residues long. This CDR3 reads CASSPSGTPNYGYTF. The CDR3 nucleotides read TGTGCCAGCAGTCCTAGCGGGACTCCTAACTATGGCTACACCTTC.

This clonotype was seen ten or more times. This chain's CDR3 is CASREAETSGSSYEQYF. The CDR3 bases are TGTGCCAGCAGAGAGGCAGAGACTAGCGGGAGCTCCTACGAGCAGTACTTC. J is TRBJ2-7 and V is TRBV27; 12 nucleotides match TRBD2. CDR1 and CDR2 (germline): MNHEY, SMNVEV (reference sequence). The CDR3 runs 17 residues. With 6 bases clipped from V and 0 bases from J, the junction kept 9 bases outside the gene matches.

This clonotype has ten or more counts. The V call is TRBV10-3, the J call TRBJ2-1; D perhaps matches TRBD1 (5 bases). Germline V lookup: CDR1 ENHRY, CDR2 SYGVKD. Between the trimmed V and J ends, which lost 3 bases and 0 bases, there was a span of 9 bases. This CDR3 contains 15 residues. In DNA, the CDR3 is TGTGCCATCAGTGATCCAGGGTACTCCTACAATGAGCAGTTCTTC. Residues: CAISDPGYSYNEQFF.

This clonotype was picked up a small number of times. The V and J genes are TRBV20-1 and TRBJ2-1; D is tentatively TRBD1 or TRBD2 (7 bases each). CDR1 is DFQATT and CDR2 is SNEGSKA in the germline V gene (reference sequence). CDR3 length: 16 residues. V lost 6 bases to trimming and J lost 7 bases, with 25 bases between them. In DNA, the CDR3 is TGCAGTGCCGCAGGGGGGGTTTCTCTCTTTCGGAATGAGCAGTTCTTC. This translates into CSAAGGVSLFRNEQFF.

Only a few counts were recorded for this clonotype. The CDR3: CASSIGTSVSEQFF. As DNA, the CDR3 is TGTGCCAGTAGTATCGGGACTAGCGTGAGTGAGCAGTTCTTC. The V and J genes are TRBV19 and TRBJ2-1; 10 bases map to TRBD2. This CDR3 region has 14 residues. The V segment lost 3 bases and the J segment 9 bases; nucleotides outside the gene matches: 5. The germline V gene encodes CDR1 LNHDA and CDR2 SQIVND (reference sequence).

This clonotype was recorded at least ten times. This sequence joins TRBV6-1 and TRBJ1-1; D perhaps matches TRBD1 (6 bases). In germline, CDR1 is MNHNS, CDR2 SASEGT. The CDR3 sequence is 14 residues long. V lost 6 bases and J 4 bases, leaving 15 bases between the germline ends. CDR3 protein: CASSKLTGSTEAFF. The CDR3 coding sequence is TGTGCCAGCAGCAAATTAACAGGGAGCACTGAAGCTTTCTTT.

CDR3 loop: CRSSTQLAGMGNEQFF. The CDR3 DNA sequence: TGTCGCAGCAGCACCCAACTAGCGGGCATGGGGAATGAGCAGTTCTTC. This rearrangement joins TRBV11-2 to TRBJ2-1, with TRBD2 identical over 9 bases. CDR1 and CDR2 (germline): SGHAT, FQNNGV. This CDR3 is built from 16 residues.

The chain combines TRBV29-1 with TRBJ1-2; no definite D call. Germline CDR1 reads SQVTM; CDR2 reads ANQGSEA. There are 14 residues in the CDR3. V was pared by 2 bases and J by 6 bases, with 16 bases between. For the CDR3, the DNA is TGCAGCGTTGAAACATACCAATCCGGGGATGGCTACACCTTC. Its translation: CSVETYQSGDGYTF.

This clonotype was seen at least ten times. The chain joins TRBV12-3 or TRBV12-4 to TRBJ2-2; 8 positions match TRBD2. The CDR3 covers 16 residues. The J segment lost 6 bases and the V segment lost 4 bases, leaving 10 bases of the junction unmatched. CDR3 loop: CASSSSWTSISGELFF. The DNA for the CDR3 is TGTGCCAGCAGTTCCTCGTGGACTAGCATCTCCGGGGAGCTGTTTTTT.